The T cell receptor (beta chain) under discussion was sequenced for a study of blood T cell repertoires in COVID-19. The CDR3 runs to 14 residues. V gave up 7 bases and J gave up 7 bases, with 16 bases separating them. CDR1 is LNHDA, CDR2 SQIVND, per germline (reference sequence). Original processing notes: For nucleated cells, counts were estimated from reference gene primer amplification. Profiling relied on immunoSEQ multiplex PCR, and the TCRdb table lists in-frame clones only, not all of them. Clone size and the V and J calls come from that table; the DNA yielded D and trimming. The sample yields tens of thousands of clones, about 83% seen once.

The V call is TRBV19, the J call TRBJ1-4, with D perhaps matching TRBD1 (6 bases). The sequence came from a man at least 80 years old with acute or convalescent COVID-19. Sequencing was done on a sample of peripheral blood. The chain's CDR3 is CASTLGARREKLFF. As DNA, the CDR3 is TGTGCCAGTACTTTGGGGGCGAGGCGTGAAAAACTGTTTTTT.